Described below is a single TCR beta chain sequence and its context. What it recognizes is unknown. This specimen comes from a study of blood T cells in healthy people across ages. Study outcomes and limitations: What prevented conclusive comparison of naive and antigen-experienced cells was that PBMCs were unsorted.

The V end lost 7 bases, the J end lost 5 bases, and 11 bases lay between the germline ends. Germline loops: CDR1 MNHEY, CDR2 SVGAGI. CDR3 length: 12 residues. Primers used in a second PCR of roughly 7 to 12 cycles were a sample-barcoded 5' primer and a J-beta primer mix. TCRdb analysed the 5' RACE reads with MiXCR anew, one entry per CDR3 protein. The sample contains under 800,000 distinct CDR3 sequences, around 40% of which appear only once. Sequencing was carried out using blood. The TCR comes from a woman in her sixties or seventies in good health. The chain couples TRBV6-5 to TRBJ2-5; no reliable D call. The CDR3 sequence is CASTDPGETQYF. For the CDR3, the DNA is TGTGCCAGCACCGACCCGGGTGAGACCCAGTACTTC.